The 8 T cell receptor beta chains listed next were all sequenced from one sample in a study of T-cell reconstitution after alpha-beta-depleted transplantation in children. Preparation of the TCRbeta library used unique molecular identifiers. TCRdb redid the calling of the PCR reads with MiXCR, one entry per CDR3 protein. The data contain about 540,000 distinct CDR3 sequences, 15% to 20% of them singletons. The sequencing here drew on PBMCs from the stem cell graft donor, taken from the stem cell graft. The receptors originated from a human donor who donated a stem cell graft to a child with acute lymphoblastic leukemia.

The V and J genes are TRBV18 and TRBJ2-1; the D call may be TRBD1 or TRBD2 (5 bases each). Per the germline V gene, CDR1 is KGHSH and CDR2 is LQKENI. The CDR3 is made up of 16 amino acids. Trimming cost V 6 bases and J 0 bases, with 15 bases left between them. This CDR3 reads CASSSEWGSSYNEQFF. CDR3 sequence (DNA): TGTGCCAGCTCGTCCGAATGGGGGAGCTCCTACAATGAGCAGTTCTTC. The full variable domain, rest sourced from reference TRBV18 and TRBJ2-1, is NAGVMQNPRHLVRRRGQEARLRCSPMKGHSHVYWYRQLPEEGLKFMVYLQKENIIDESGMPKERFSAEFPKEGPSILRIQQVVRGDSAAYFCASSSEWGSSYNEQFFGPGTRLTVL.

The chain recombines TRBV6-6 with TRBJ2-7; the match to TRBD1 covers 9 bases. The germline V gene encodes CDR1 MNHNY and CDR2 SVGAGI (reference sequence). The length of the CDR3 is 13 residues. The V and J ends lost 7 bases and 3 bases, in that order; junction bases with no gene match: 4. The CDR3 here is CASTEDRGYEQYF. Here the CDR3 DNA reads TGTGCCAGCACCGAGGACAGGGGCTACGAGCAGTACTTC.

J is TRBJ2-7 and V is TRBV6-5, with 10 bases identical to TRBD1. V lost 3 bases and J lost 2; bases outside the gene matches: 1. CDR1 and CDR2 (germline): MNHEY, SVGAGI. CDR3 length equals 14 residues. The CDR3 region has the DNA TGTGCCAGCAGTTATGACAGGGGGCCCTACGAGCAGTACTTC. Its protein product is CASSYDRGPYEQYF.

The chain uses TRBV5-1 and TRBJ1-4; 8 bases map to TRBD1. From germline, CDR1 is SGHRS and CDR2 YFSETQ. J gave up 10 bases and V 0 bases, and 8 bases lay outside the gene matches. CDR3 length: 15 residues. The CDR3: CASSLEGQAVGKLFF. DNA of the CDR3: TGCGCCAGCAGCTTGGAGGGACAGGCTGTGGGAAAACTGTTTTTT.

V is TRBV5-1 and J is TRBJ2-7; D gene uncertain. CDR1 and CDR2 (germline): SGHRS, YFSETQ. Trimming removed 0 bases at V and 2 bases at J, with 15 bases between. The CDR3 loop spans 16 amino acids. CDR3 region: CASSLDLLAPAYEQYF. The CDR3 coding sequence is TGCGCCAGCAGCTTGGATTTGCTCGCCCCCGCCTACGAGCAGTACTTC.

This clonotype showed up many times. V gene TRBV12-3 or TRBV12-4 combines with J gene TRBJ2-1; D unresolved. This CDR3 comprises 14 residues. Trimming took off 5 bases at V and 2 bases at J, with 10 bases between the two ends. The CDR3: CASSPSGAYNEQFF. CDR3 DNA: TGTGCCAGCAGTCCTAGTGGCGCCTACAATGAGCAGTTCTTC.

This clonotype was picked up a small number of times. CDR3 sequence (DNA): TGCGCCAGCAGCCCCCTCGGGCGGAACTCGAACACCGGGGAGCTGTTTTTT. This encodes CASSPLGRNSNTGELFF. V is TRBV4-1 and J is TRBJ2-2; D is unclear. From germline, CDR1 is MGHRA and CDR2 YSYEKL. CDR3 size: 17 residues. V was trimmed by 4 bases and J by 0 bases, leaving 15 bases between them.

The CDR3 sequence: CSVELIGHGGNSYEQYF. CDR3 nucleotides: TGCAGCGTTGAACTTATAGGACACGGCGGGAATTCCTACGAGCAGTACTTC. J is TRBJ2-7 and V is TRBV29-1; tentatively, D is TRBD2 (6 bases). The CDR3 contains 17 residues. The germline V and J ends were trimmed by 2 bases and 1 base, with 21 bases remaining between them. The germline CDR1 and CDR2 sequences are SQVTM and ANQGSEA.